This T cell receptor beta chain stems from a study of T cell responses to AZD1222 COVID-19 vaccine. Study-level findings and limits: Most donors were white British and more were female, and clonal diversity was possibly underestimated.

Points on this clone: Its antigen is not identified.

Using immunoSEQ multiplex PCR, the repertoire was profiled, and TCRdb retains in-frame clones only, with some absent. The sample includes some 190,000 clones, around 87% of them seen just once. Trimming at V came to 5 bases and at J to 0 bases, leaving 6 bases not matched to a gene. From germline, CDR1 is MNHEY and CDR2 SVGEGT. The length of the CDR3 is 15 residues. The TCR sequence derives from an adult in good health. V and J are TRBV6-2 or TRBV6-3 and TRBJ1-1; 7 positions agree with TRBD1. Sample: peripheral blood, taken on day 0 of AZD1222 vaccination. CDR3 sequence reads: CASSRDRVLNTEAFF. The CDR3, as DNA: TGTGCCAGCAGTCGCGACAGGGTTTTGAACACTGAAGCTTTCTTT.